This paragraph covers one T cell receptor (beta chain) sequence. The sample originates from a study of blood T cell repertoires in COVID-19. For the study at large: PBMCs, B-cell-depleted T cells, or T cells were the source of the cDNA or gDNA that made up the material.

The CDR3 is 14 residues long. Deletions cut 3 bases from V and 0 bases from J, with 12 bases between. Germline CDR1 reads DFQATT; CDR2 reads SNEGSKA (reference sequence). Authors' methods: Amplification of reference gene primers was used by the study to estimate nucleated cell counts. Generated by immunoSEQ multiplex PCR, the TCRdb table keeps only in-frame clones and is missing some. That table is the source of V, J and clone size, and D and trimming were worked out from the DNA. The sample shows roughly 99,000 clones, under 95% of them seen only once. The gene calls are TRBV20-1 and TRBJ2-7; no definite D call. The sequencing sample was made of peripheral blood. The origin of this receptor is a woman between 25 and 40 years old with acute or convalescent COVID-19. The CDR3 bases are TGCAGTGCTAGTCGTCCAGCGCCCTCCTACGAGCAGTACTTC. This encodes CSASRPAPSYEQYF.